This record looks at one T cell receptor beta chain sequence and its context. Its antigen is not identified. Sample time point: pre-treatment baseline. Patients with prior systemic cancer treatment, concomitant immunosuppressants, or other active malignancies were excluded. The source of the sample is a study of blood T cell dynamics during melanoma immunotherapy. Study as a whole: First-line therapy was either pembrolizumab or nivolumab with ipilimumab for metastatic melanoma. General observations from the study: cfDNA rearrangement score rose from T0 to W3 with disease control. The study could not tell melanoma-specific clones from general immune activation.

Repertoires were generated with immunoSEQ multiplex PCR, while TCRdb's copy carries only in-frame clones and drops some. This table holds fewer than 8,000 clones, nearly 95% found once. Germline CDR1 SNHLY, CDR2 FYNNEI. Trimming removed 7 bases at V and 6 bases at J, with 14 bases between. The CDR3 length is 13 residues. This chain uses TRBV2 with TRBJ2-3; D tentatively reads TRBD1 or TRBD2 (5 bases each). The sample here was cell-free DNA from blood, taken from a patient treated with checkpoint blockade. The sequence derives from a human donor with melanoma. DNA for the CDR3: TGTGCCAGCAAACAAGGGGAGCGGGATACGCAGTATTTT. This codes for CASKQGERDTQYF.